Sequencing of this TCR beta chain was carried out in a study of T-cell reconstitution after alpha-beta-depleted transplantation in children. Notes on the study in general: Newly produced T cells mostly provided counts and TCRbeta diversity after one year, as hyperexpanded clones declined.

Notes on this clonotype: What it recognizes is unknown.

This sample's TCRbeta library carried unique molecular identifier barcodes. In TCRdb, the PCR reads were re-called with MiXCR into one record per CDR3 protein. Among some 200,000 distinct CDR3 sequences listed, about 6% were seen once. The receptor was isolated from a girl under three years old with combined immunodeficiency, due to receive a stem cell transplant. Specimen: PBMCs, collected before TCRalphabeta/CD19-depleted stem cell transplant.

CDR3 DNA sequence: TGTGCCAGCAGCTTGGGACAGGGGTTAGGGGCCAACGTCCTGACTTTC. This sequence encodes CASSLGQGLGANVLTF. This rearrangement joins TRBV7-9 to TRBJ2-6; 10 bases match TRBD1. The V gene's germline CDR1 is SEHNR and CDR2 FQNEAQ (reference sequence). CDR3 length: 16 residues. V trimming: 3 bases; J trimming: 4 bases; junction bases outside the gene matches: 3.